The 27 T cell receptor beta chains below come from one sample, sequenced in a study of cytomegalovirus exposure and HLA in healthy donors. The primer mix had 60 Vbeta and 13 Jbeta primers. TCRdb keeps only in-frame clones here, not all; method: immunoSEQ multiplex PCR. The repertoire includes about 150,000 clones, roughly 80% of them detected once, and less than 2.5% sits in the top ten. Sequences were obtained from PBMCs. The receptors were sampled from a male donor in good health and CMV-seronegative.

The V and J genes are TRBV9 and TRBJ2-7; 14 nucleotides agree with TRBD2. CDR3 length: 16 residues. Per the germline V gene, CDR1 is SGDLS and CDR2 is YYNGEE. V shed 0 bases, J shed 5 bases, and the junction held 4 bases outside the gene matches. CDR3 amino acids: CASSVGGTSGGNEQYF. In DNA, the CDR3 is TGTGCCAGCAGCGTAGGGGGGACTAGCGGGGGAAACGAGCAGTACTTC.

This clone appeared a single time. The chain uses TRBV7-6 and TRBJ2-3; 11 nucleotides match TRBD2. The ends lost 6 bases at V and 0 bases at J; junction bases unmatched: 2. From germline, CDR1 is SGHVS and CDR2 FNYEAQ. The length of the CDR3 is 15 residues. The CDR3 spells CASSRLAGSTDTQYF. CDR3 coding DNA: TGTGCCAGCAGTAGACTAGCGGGGAGCACAGATACGCAGTATTTT.

The chain recombines TRBV11-2 with TRBJ1-2; a possible D gene is TRBD1 (5 bases). V was shortened by 7 bases and J by 8 bases, with 17 bases between the two germline ends. Germline assignment: CDR1 SGHAT and CDR2 FQNNGV. The CDR3 totals 13 residues. This CDR3 reads CASKGSGEKGYTF. CDR3 bases: TGTGCCAGCAAGGGGTCGGGGGAAAAAGGCTACACCTTC.

V gene TRBV6-6 combines with J gene TRBJ1-6; TRBD1 matches at 10 bases. This CDR3 contains 16 residues. Germline CDR1 is MNHNY and CDR2 is SVGAGI (reference sequence). The V and J ends lost 4 bases and 5 bases, in that order; junction bases with no gene match: 5. DNA of the CDR3: TGTGCCAGCAGTTCCGACAGGGGGCTAAATAATTCACCCCTCCACTTT. Amino acids: CASSSDRGLNNSPLHF.

The rearrangement joins TRBV6-5 to TRBJ2-7; the D gene is possibly TRBD2 (6 bases). From germline, CDR1 is MNHEY and CDR2 SVGAGI. Trimming cost V 7 bases and J 6 bases, with 13 bases left between them. This CDR3 comprises 12 residues. The CDR3 DNA follows: TGTGCCAGCAAGGAGGGCCCTCTCGAGCAGTACTTC. It encodes CASKEGPLEQYF.

This chain uses TRBV5-1 with TRBJ1-5, with D unresolved. The CDR3 runs to 13 residues. Germline loops: CDR1 SGHRS, CDR2 YFSETQ. The germline V and J ends were trimmed by 3 bases and 0 bases, with 4 bases remaining between them. CDR3 nucleotides: TGCGCCAGCAGCTCCAATAGCAATCAGCCCCAGCATTTT. Amino acids: CASSSNSNQPQHF.

This chain links TRBV19 with TRBJ2-7; 7 bases map to TRBD1. Germline V lookup: CDR1 LNHDA, CDR2 SQIVND (reference sequence). The V gene end was trimmed by 5 bases and the J gene end by 5 bases; junction bases not matched to a gene: 9. There are 14 residues in the CDR3. The CDR3 DNA reads TGTGCCAGTAGTCTTAGGACAGGAGTTGACGAGCAGTACTTC. Protein: CASSLRTGVDEQYF.

For the CDR3, the DNA is TGCGCTTCACGGGCAGCGGCGAACACCGGGGAGCTGTTTTTT. Encoded protein: CASRAAANTGELFF. The chain has TRBV5-1 and TRBJ2-2; a possible D gene is TRBD2 (5 bases). The CDR3 totals 14 residues. The germline CDR1 and CDR2 sequences are SGHRS and YFSETQ.

The chain carries TRBV2 and TRBJ1-1, with a possible D match to TRBD1 (5 bases). The CDR3 has 13 residues. Per germline, CDR1 SNHLY and CDR2 FYNNEI. V gave up 5 bases and J gave up 1 base, with 8 bases separating them. The CDR3 region is CASSNQGNTEAFF. CDR3 sequence (DNA): TGTGCCAGCAGTAACCAGGGGAACACTGAAGCTTTCTTT.

The rearrangement joins TRBV10-3 to TRBJ1-4; D is unclear. Germline CDR1 and CDR2: ENHRY and SYGVKD. V was trimmed by 0 bases and J by 4 bases, leaving 9 bases between them. This CDR3 has 15 residues. CDR3 nucleotide sequence: TGTGCCATCAGTGAGTCTTCCAGGCATAATGAAAAACTGTTTTTT. This sequence encodes CAISESSRHNEKLFF.

The chain links TRBV15 to TRBJ1-5, with D possibly being TRBD1 (5 bases). V dropped 0 bases and J dropped 0 bases, with 18 bases sitting between them. The CDR3 contains 19 residues. Germline CDR1 LNHNV, CDR2 YYDKDF (reference sequence). The DNA of the CDR3 is TGTGCCACCAGCAGAGATTGGGAAGGGGCTGTATATAGCAATCAGCCCCAGCATTTT. Encoded protein: CATSRDWEGAVYSNQPQHF.

The chain uses TRBV4-1 and TRBJ2-3; D unresolved. This CDR3 comprises 13 residues. Trimming removed 3 bases at V and 7 bases at J, with 11 bases between. The V gene's germline CDR1 is MGHRA and CDR2 YSYEKL. The CDR3 reads CASSHAESYTQYF. In DNA form, the CDR3 reads TGCGCCAGCAGCCATGCCGAGTCGTATACGCAGTATTTT.

This clone was picked up a small number of times. This chain joins TRBV28 and TRBJ2-3; 8 nucleotides line up with TRBD1. CDR1 and CDR2 (germline): MDHEN, SYDVKM. The CDR3 has 16 residues. V lost 6 bases and J lost 1; bases outside the gene matches: 9. CDR3 sequence: CASSIPGTGGTDTQYF. The CDR3 bases are TGTGCCAGCAGCATTCCGGGGACAGGTGGCACAGATACGCAGTATTTT.

This sequence joins TRBV5-1 and TRBJ1-4; the match to TRBD1 covers 7 bases. Germline lookup yields CDR1 SGHRS and CDR2 YFSETQ. Trimming took 3 bases from V and 2 from J; bases not matched to a gene: 7. This CDR3 is built from 16 residues. The CDR3 DNA reads TGCGCCAGCAGCTCAATACCGGGACAGACTAATGAAAAACTGTTTTTT. This sequence encodes CASSSIPGQTNEKLFF.

This rearrangement joins TRBV11-3 to TRBJ2-7, with 8 bases lining up with TRBD1. CDR1 is SGHNT, CDR2 YENEEA, per germline. This CDR3 is 15 amino acids long. J lost 5 bases, V lost 5 bases, and 11 bases had no gene match. The CDR3, as DNA: TGTGCCAGCAGCCTCGGACAGGGACCAACGGACGAGCAGTACTTC. This gives the protein CASSLGQGPTDEQYF.

The chain couples TRBV30 to TRBJ1-2; D gene uncertain. From germline, CDR1 is GTSNPN and CDR2 SVGIG (reference sequence). With 5 bases removed from V and 2 bases from J, the gap between germline ends came to 12 bases. The CDR3 covers 13 residues. CDR3 loop: CAWAGGSNYGYTF. In DNA, the CDR3 is TGTGCCTGGGCCGGAGGTTCGAACTATGGCTACACCTTC. Full variable domain (remainder filled in from reference TRBV30 and TRBJ1-2): SQTIHQWPATLVQPVGSPLSLECTVEGTSNPNLYWYRQAAGRGLQLLFYSVGIGQISSEVPQNLSASRPQDRQFILSSKKLLLSDSGFYLCAWAGGSNYGYTFGSGTRLTVV.

The CDR3 bases are TGCAGCGCCCGACAGGAGAACACTGAAGCTTTCTTT. Residues: CSARQENTEAFF. The V call is TRBV29-1, the J call TRBJ1-1; the D gene is possibly TRBD1 (6 bases). Germline V gene lookup returns CDR1 SQVTM and CDR2 ANQGSEA. CDR3 size: 12 residues. V was clipped by 7 bases and J by 1 base, with 10 bases between them.

The chain is built from TRBV30 and TRBJ1-4; no firm D call. V was pared by 0 bases and J by 11 bases, with 10 bases between. Per the germline V gene, CDR1 is GTSNPN and CDR2 is SVGIG (reference sequence). The CDR3 totals 12 residues. The CDR3 here is CAWSVQSGKLFF. DNA of the CDR3: TGTGCCTGGAGTGTACAAAGTGGTAAACTGTTTTTT.

As for this clone: The sample contains more than one DNA sequence encoding this CDR3. This chain connects TRBV6-5 to TRBJ1-2, with D perhaps TRBD1 (6 bases). From germline, CDR1 is MNHEY and CDR2 SVGAGI. The CDR3 spans 13 residues. Trimming stripped 2 bases from V and 2 bases from J, with 6 bases between. CDR3 coding DNA: TGTGCCAGCAGTTACGACAGGAACTATGGCTACACCTTC. Its translation: CASSYDRNYGYTF.

Written as DNA, the CDR3 is TGTGCCAGCAGTGGTCAGGGGCGCAGCTATGGCTACACCTTC. Translating gives CASSGQGRSYGYTF. This chain links TRBV25-1 with TRBJ1-2, with a weak D call TRBD1 (6 bases). V was cut by 4 bases and J by 4 bases, with 13 bases left in between. CDR1 is MGHDK and CDR2 is SYGVNS in the germline V gene. The CDR3 totals 14 residues.

The J gene is TRBJ2-5, the V gene TRBV6-5; 8 bases map to TRBD1. Germline V gene sequence: CDR1 MNHEY, CDR2 SVGAGI. Trimming removed 6 bases from V and 1 base from J; junction bases left unmatched: 7. The CDR3 sequence is 15 residues long. This chain's CDR3 is CASRLRDRSQETQYF. CDR3 sequence (DNA): TGTGCCAGCAGACTCCGGGACAGGAGCCAAGAGACCCAGTACTTC.

CDR3 coding DNA: TGTGCCAGCAGTGATCGGAGGATCTCTAGCAATCAGCCCCAGCATTTT. Its protein product is CASSDRRISSNQPQHF. The gene calls are TRBV6-1 and TRBJ1-5; D remains ambiguous. The CDR3 spans 16 residues. Germline CDR1 MNHNS, CDR2 SASEGT. Trimming pared 3 bases from V and 0 bases from J, leaving 12 bases between.

The chain employs TRBV13 and TRBJ2-3, with a possible D match to TRBD2 (5 bases). The CDR3 has 15 amino acids. Trimming took 5 bases from V and 2 from J, leaving 14 bases between them. Germline V CDR1 and CDR2: PRHDT, FYEKMQ (reference sequence). The CDR3 protein is CASSGGPIITDTQYF. The CDR3 nucleotides are TGTGCCAGCAGCGGAGGACCGATAATCACAGATACGCAGTATTTT.

The chain is built from TRBV12-5 and TRBJ1-2, with 10 bases lining up with TRBD1. CDR1 LGHNT and CDR2 FRNRAP come from the germline V gene. There are 17 residues in the CDR3. The V and J ends lost 1 base and 1 base, in that order; junction bases with no gene match: 6. The DNA of the CDR3 is TGTGCTAGTGGTTTGGCCCGACAGGGGGCGGATAACTATGGCTACACCTTC. Protein sequence: CASGLARQGADNYGYTF.

The chain recombines TRBV5-1 with TRBJ2-7; 7 bases align to TRBD2. In germline, CDR1 is SGHRS, CDR2 YFSETQ. V lost 0 bases and J lost 5; bases outside the gene matches: 8. This CDR3 contains 15 residues. This CDR3 is CASSLENWEGDEQYF. CDR3 nucleotides: TGCGCCAGCAGCTTGGAGAATTGGGAGGGAGACGAGCAGTACTTC.

This clone was detected only a few times. V gene TRBV2 combines with J gene TRBJ2-2; TRBD1 aligns across 8 bases. The V segment lost 4 bases and the J segment 4 bases; nucleotides outside the gene matches: 5. The CDR3 is made up of 15 amino acids. Germline CDR1 is SNHLY and CDR2 is FYNNEI. For the CDR3, the DNA is TGTGCCAGCAGTGTACGTGACAGGGGCACCGGGGAGCTGTTTTTT. Translating it yields CASSVRDRGTGELFF.

This clone was seen once. The genes are TRBV4-1 and TRBJ1-6, with D perhaps TRBD1 (6 bases). This CDR3 comprises 17 residues. The germline V and J ends were trimmed by 4 bases and 4 bases, with 17 bases remaining between them. CDR1 is MGHRA, CDR2 YSYEKL, per germline. The CDR3 DNA reads as TGCGCCAGCAGCCTTCCCCAGGGGCCGAATTATAATTCACCCCTCCACTTT. Its protein is CASSLPQGPNYNSPLHF.